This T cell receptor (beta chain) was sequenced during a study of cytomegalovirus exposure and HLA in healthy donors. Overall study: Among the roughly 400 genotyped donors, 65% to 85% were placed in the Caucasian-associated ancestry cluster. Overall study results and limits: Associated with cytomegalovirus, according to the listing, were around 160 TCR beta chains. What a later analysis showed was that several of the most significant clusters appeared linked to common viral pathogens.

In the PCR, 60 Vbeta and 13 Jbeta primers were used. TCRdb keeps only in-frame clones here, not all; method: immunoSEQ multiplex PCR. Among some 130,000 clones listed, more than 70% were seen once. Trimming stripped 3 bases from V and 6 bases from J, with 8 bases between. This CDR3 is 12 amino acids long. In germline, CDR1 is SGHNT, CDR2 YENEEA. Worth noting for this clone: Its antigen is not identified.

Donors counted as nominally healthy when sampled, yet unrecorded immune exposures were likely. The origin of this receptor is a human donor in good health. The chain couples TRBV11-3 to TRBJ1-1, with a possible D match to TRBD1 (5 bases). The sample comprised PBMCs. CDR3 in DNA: TGTGCCAGCAGCTTCGGGGGGGCTGAAGCTTTCTTT. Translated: CASSFGGAEAFF.